This T cell receptor beta chain was found in a study of T-cell reconstitution after alpha-beta-depleted transplantation in children. Findings and limits, study-wide: Day-60 TCRbeta diversity that was high in some patients was derived from surviving recipient T cells and thymic progenitors. Several hundred expanded graft clones reportedly were the source of alpha-beta T cells about two months after transplant. The main origin of T-cell counts and diversity one year after transplant was newly produced T cells.

The CDR3 consists of 16 residues. The germline CDR1 and CDR2 sequences are SGHAT and FQNNGV. V gave up 4 bases and J gave up 6 bases; unmatched junction bases: 10. Preparation of the TCRbeta library used unique molecular identifiers. TCRdb re-called the PCR reads through MiXCR, storing one row per CDR3 protein. The data contain around 600,000 distinct CDR3 sequences, under 25% of them singletons. Turning to this clonotype: Antigen unknown.

The source material was PBMCs, mostly from graft donor cells, sampled 360 days after TCRalphabeta/CD19-depleted stem cell transplant. This TCR was sampled from a boy under two years old who had a stem cell transplant for acute myeloid leukemia, so the T cells may come from the graft donor. The V call is TRBV11-2, the J call TRBJ2-1; 9 positions match TRBD2. The chain's CDR3 is CASSSVTSGHLNEQFF. CDR3 in DNA: TGTGCCAGCAGCTCGGTGACTAGCGGACACCTCAATGAGCAGTTCTTC.